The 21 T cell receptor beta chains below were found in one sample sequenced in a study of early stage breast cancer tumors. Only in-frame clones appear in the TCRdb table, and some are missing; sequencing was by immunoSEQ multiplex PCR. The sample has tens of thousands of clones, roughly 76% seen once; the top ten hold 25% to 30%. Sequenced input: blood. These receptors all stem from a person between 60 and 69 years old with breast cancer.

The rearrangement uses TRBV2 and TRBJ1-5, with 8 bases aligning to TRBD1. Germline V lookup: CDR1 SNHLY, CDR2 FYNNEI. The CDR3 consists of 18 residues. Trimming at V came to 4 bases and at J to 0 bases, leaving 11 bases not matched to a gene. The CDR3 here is CASSASDRGGYSNQPQHF. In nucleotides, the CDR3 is TGTGCCAGCAGTGCCTCCGACAGGGGAGGTTATAGCAATCAGCCCCAGCATTTT. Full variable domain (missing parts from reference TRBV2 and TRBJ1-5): EPEVTQTPSHQVTQMGQEVILRCVPISNHLYFYWYRQILGQKVEFLVSFYNNEISEKSEIFDDQFSVERPDGSNFTLKIRSTKLEDSAMYFCASSASDRGGYSNQPQHFGDGTRLSIL.

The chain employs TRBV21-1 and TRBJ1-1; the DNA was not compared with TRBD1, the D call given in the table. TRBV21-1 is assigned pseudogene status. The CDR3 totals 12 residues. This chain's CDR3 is CASNKSGPDVLF. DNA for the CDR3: TGTGCCAGCAACAAGTCAGGTCCAGACGTGCTATTT.

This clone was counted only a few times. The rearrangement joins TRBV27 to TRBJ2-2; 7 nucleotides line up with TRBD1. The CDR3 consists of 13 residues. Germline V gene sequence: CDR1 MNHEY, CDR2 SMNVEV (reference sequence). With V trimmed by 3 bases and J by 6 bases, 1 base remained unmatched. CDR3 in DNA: TGTGCCAGCAGTTTCACAGGGGCCGGGGAGCTGTTTTTT. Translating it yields CASSFTGAGELFF.

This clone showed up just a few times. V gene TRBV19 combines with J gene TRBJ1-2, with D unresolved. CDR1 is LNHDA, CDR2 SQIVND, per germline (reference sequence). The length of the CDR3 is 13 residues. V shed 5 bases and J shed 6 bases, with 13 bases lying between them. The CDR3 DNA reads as TGTGCCAGTAGTTACGGGGTAGGTGATGGCTACACCTTC. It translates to CASSYGVGDGYTF.

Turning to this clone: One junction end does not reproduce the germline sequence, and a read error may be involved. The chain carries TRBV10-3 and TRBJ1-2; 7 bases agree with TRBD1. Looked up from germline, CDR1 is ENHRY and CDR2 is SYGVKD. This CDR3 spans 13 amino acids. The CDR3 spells CASSSSGGDGYTF. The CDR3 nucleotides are TGTGCCAGCAGTTCCTCAGGGGGGGATGGCTACACCTTC.

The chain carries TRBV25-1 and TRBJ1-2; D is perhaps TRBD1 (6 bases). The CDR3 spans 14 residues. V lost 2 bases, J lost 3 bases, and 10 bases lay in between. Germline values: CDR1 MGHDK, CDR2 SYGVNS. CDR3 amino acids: CASSEAGADYGYTF. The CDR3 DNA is TGTGCCAGCAGTGAAGCAGGGGCGGACTATGGCTACACCTTC.

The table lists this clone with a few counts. The CDR3 is CASSSDGSWEQYF. In DNA, the CDR3 is TGCGCCAGCAGCTCGGACGGGAGTTGGGAGCAGTACTTC. This chain connects TRBV5-1 to TRBJ2-7; tentative D call: TRBD2 (6 bases). The CDR3 consists of 13 residues. The germline V gene encodes CDR1 SGHRS and CDR2 YFSETQ. V was shortened by 3 bases and J by 7 bases, with 14 bases between the two germline ends.

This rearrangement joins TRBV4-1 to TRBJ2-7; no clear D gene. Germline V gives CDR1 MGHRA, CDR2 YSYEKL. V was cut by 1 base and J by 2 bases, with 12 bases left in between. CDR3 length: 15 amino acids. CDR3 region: CASSQVSPNTYEQYF. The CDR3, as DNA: TGCGCCAGCAGCCAAGTTTCGCCGAACACCTACGAGCAGTACTTC.

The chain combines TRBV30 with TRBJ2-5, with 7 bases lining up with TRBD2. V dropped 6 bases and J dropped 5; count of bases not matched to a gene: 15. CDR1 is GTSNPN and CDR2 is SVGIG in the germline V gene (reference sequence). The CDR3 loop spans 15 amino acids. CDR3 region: CACKGRGSAIETQYF. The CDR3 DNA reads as TGTGCCTGCAAGGGGAGGGGTTCTGCTATTGAGACCCAGTACTTC.

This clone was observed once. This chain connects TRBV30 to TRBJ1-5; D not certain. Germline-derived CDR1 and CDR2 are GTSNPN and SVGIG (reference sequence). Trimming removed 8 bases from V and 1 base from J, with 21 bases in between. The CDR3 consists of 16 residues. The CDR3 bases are TGTGCCAGAAACGGTCGAGTGGGTTTAAGCAATCAGCCCCAGCATTTT. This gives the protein CARNGRVGLSNQPQHF.

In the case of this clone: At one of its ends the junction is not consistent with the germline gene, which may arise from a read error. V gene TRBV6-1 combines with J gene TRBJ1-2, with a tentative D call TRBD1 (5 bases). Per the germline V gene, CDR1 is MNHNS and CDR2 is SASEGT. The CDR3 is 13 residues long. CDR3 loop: CASSAGTDYDYTF. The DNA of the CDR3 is TGTGCCAGCAGCGCCGGGACGGACTATGACTACACCTTC.

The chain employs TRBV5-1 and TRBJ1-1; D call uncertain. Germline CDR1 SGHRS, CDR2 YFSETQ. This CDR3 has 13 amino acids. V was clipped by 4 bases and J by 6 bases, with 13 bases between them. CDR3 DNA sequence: TGCGCCAGCAGCCATGGAACAGCCGCTGAAGCTTTCTTT. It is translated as CASSHGTAAEAFF. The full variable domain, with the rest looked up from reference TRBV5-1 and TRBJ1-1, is KAGVTQTPRYLIKTRGQQVTLSCSPISGHRSVSWYQQTPGQGLQFLFEYFSETQRNKGNFPGRFSGRQFSNSRSEMNVSTLELGDSALYLCASSHGTAAEAFFGQGTRLTVV.

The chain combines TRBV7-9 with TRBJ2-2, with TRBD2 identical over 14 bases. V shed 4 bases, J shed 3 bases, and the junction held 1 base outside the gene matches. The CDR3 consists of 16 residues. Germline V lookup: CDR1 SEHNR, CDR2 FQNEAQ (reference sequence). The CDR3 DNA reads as TGTGCCAGCAGCTCGACTAGCGGGGGGGACACCGGGGAGCTGTTTTTT. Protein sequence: CASSSTSGGDTGELFF.

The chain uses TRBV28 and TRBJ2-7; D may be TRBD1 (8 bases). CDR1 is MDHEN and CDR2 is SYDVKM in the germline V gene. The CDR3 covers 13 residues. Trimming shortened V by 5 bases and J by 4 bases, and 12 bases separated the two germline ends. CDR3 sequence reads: CASSIQGGYEQYF. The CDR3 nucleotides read TGTGCCAGCAGTATACAGGGGGGGTACGAGCAGTACTTC.

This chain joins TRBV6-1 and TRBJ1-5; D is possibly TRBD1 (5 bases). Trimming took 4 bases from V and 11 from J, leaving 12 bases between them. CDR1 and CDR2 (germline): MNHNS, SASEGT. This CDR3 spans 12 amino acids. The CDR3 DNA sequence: TGTGCCAGCAGTGCTGGACGGGGGTCCCAGCATTTT. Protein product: CASSAGRGSQHF.

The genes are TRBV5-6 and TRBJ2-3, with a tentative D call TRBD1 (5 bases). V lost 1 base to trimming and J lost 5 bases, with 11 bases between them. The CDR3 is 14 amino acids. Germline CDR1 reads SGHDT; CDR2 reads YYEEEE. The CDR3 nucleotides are TGTGCCAGCAGCTTGATCCAGGGAAAAGATACGCAGTATTTT. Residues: CASSLIQGKDTQYF.

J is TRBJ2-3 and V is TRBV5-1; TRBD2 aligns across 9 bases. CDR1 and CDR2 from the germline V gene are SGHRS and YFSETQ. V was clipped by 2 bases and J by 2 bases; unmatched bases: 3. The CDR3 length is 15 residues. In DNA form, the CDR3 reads TGCGCCAGCAGCTTTAGCGGGGGAGACACAGATACGCAGTATTTT. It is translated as CASSFSGGDTDTQYF. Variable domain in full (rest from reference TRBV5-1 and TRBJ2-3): KAGVTQTPRYLIKTRGQQVTLSCSPISGHRSVSWYQQTPGQGLQFLFEYFSETQRNKGNFPGRFSGRQFSNSRSEMNVSTLELGDSALYLCASSFSGGDTDTQYFGPGTRLTVL.

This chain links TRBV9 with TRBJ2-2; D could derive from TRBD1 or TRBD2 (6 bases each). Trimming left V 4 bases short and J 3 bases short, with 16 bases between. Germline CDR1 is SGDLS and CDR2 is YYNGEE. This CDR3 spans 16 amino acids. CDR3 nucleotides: TGTGCCAGCAGCCCAGCCGGGGGCGGGTACACCGGGGAGCTGTTTTTT. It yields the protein CASSPAGGGYTGELFF.

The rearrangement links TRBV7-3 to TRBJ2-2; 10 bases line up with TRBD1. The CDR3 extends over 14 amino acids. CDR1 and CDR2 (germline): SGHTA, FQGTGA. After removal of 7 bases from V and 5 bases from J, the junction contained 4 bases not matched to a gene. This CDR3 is CASTDRGHTGELFF. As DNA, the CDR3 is TGTGCCAGCACCGACAGGGGGCATACCGGGGAGCTGTTTTTT. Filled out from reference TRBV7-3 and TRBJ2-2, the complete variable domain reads GAGVSQTPSNKVTEKGKYVELRCDPISGHTALYWYRQSLGQGPEFLIYFQGTGAADDSGLPNDRFFAVRPEGSVSTLKIQRTERGDSAVYLCASTDRGHTGELFFGEGSRLTVL.

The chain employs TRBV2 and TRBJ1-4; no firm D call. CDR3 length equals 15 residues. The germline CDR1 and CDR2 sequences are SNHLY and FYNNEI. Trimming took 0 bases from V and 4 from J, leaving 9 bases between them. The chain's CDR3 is CASSEAGRINEKLFF. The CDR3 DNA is TGTGCCAGCAGTGAAGCCGGGAGGATTAATGAAAAACTGTTTTTT.

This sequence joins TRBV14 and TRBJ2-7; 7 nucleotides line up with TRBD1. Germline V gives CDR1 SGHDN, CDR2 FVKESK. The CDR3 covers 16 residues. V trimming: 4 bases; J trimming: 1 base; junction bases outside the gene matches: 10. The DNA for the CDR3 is TGTGCCAGCAGCCCAGATCCGGGACAGAGTTCCTACGAGCAGTACTTC. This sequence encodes CASSPDPGQSSYEQYF.